These 32 T cell receptor beta chains originate from one sample sequenced in a study of OX40 agonist ivuxolimab in advanced cancers. Assay: immunoSEQ multiplex PCR; the TCRdb copy retains only in-frame clones and omits some. This sample has 73,000 or so clones, with 88% found just once. Sequenced material: CD4+ or CD8+ T cells sorted from blood, taken in a trial of the OX40 agonist ivuxolimab. All receptors derive from an adult with an advanced solid tumor such as melanoma, head and neck, liver or kidney cancer.

The chain uses TRBV5-1 and TRBJ2-3; the match to TRBD2 covers 10 bases. The trim removed 1 base at V and 4 bases at J, leaving 0 bases unmatched. Per germline, CDR1 SGHRS and CDR2 YFSETQ. There are 14 residues in the CDR3. CDR3 in amino acids: CASSLSGGADTQYF. The CDR3 coding sequence is TGCGCCAGCAGCTTGAGCGGGGGGGCAGATACGCAGTATTTT.

V usage is TRBV28 and J usage is TRBJ2-3; no definite D call. CDR3 length: 13 amino acids. Germline V gives CDR1 MDHEN, CDR2 SYDVKM. The V end was cut by 5 bases, the J end by 2 bases, with 8 bases between. The CDR3 DNA is TGTGCCAGCAGTCCCCCTGACACAGATACGCAGTATTTT. As protein: CASSPPDTDTQYF.

V and J are TRBV21-1 and TRBJ2-7; the table's D call TRBD2 went unverified against the DNA. TRBV21-1 is reported as a pseudogene. CDR3 length: 14 amino acids. Here the CDR3 DNA reads TGTGCCAGCAGGTTTAGCGGGAGGGGATACGAGCAGTACTTC. Residues: CASRFSGRGYEQYF.

This chain connects TRBV5-6 to TRBJ2-3; D unclear. From germline, CDR1 is SGHDT and CDR2 YYEEEE. The CDR3 covers 15 residues. V lost 5 bases to trimming and J lost 1 base, with 14 bases between them. Here the CDR3 reads CASSRATRGTDTQYF. CDR3 nucleotide sequence: TGTGCCAGCAGTAGGGCGACACGAGGCACAGATACGCAGTATTTT.

This clone was counted a few times. J is TRBJ2-5 and V is TRBV18, with 7 nucleotides matching TRBD1. V was clipped by 5 bases and J by 2 bases; unmatched bases: 11. Germline CDR1 KGHSH, CDR2 LQKENI. The CDR3 is made up of 16 amino acids. The CDR3 loop reads CASSELPGQLQETQYF. CDR3 bases: TGTGCCAGCTCAGAATTACCGGGACAGCTACAAGAGACCCAGTACTTC.

V and J are TRBV27 and TRBJ2-5; TRBD2 agrees at 12 bases. The last part of the DNA fits TRBJ2-7 better; the J call may be wrong. CDR1 MNHEY and CDR2 SMNVEV come from the germline V gene (reference sequence). This CDR3 has 17 residues. CDR3 nucleotides: TGTGCCAGCAGTTTTAGGACTAGCGGGGCGAGCTCCTACGAGCAGTACTTC. Translation gives CASSFRTSGASSYEQYF.

Only one count was recorded for this clone. The J gene is TRBJ2-2, the V gene TRBV11-2, with no clear D. This CDR3 is built from 14 residues. V was cut by 3 bases and J by 0 bases, with 5 bases left in between. The germline gives CDR1 SGHAT, CDR2 FQNNGV. The CDR3 sequence is CASSFNANTGELFF. Here the CDR3 DNA reads TGTGCCAGCAGCTTCAACGCGAACACCGGGGAGCTGTTTTTT.

The rearrangement links TRBV28 to TRBJ2-7; the match to TRBD2 covers 9 bases. Germline CDR1 MDHEN, CDR2 SYDVKM. V shed 10 bases, J shed 6 bases, and the junction held 16 bases outside the gene matches. The CDR3 is 15 residues long. CDR3 coding DNA: TGTGCCATCGGGGGATGGGCTAGCGGGGCTCGCGAGCAGTACTTC. Translating it yields CAIGGWASGAREQYF.

The gene calls are TRBV2 and TRBJ1-1; the D is unclear. Germline V gene data show CDR1 as SNHLY and CDR2 as FYNNEI. V lost 5 bases, J lost 0 bases, and 16 bases lay in between. CDR3 length: 16 amino acids. The CDR3 region has the DNA TGTGCCAGCAGTACCGTCCCCAACATAATGAACACTGAAGCTTTCTTT. This sequence encodes CASSTVPNIMNTEAFF.

CDR3 bases: TGTGCCAGCACTCGGACCGGGACTAGCGGGAGGGCCAGGGATACGCAGTATTTT. Translating gives CASTRTGTSGRARDTQYF. The chain is built from TRBV27 and TRBJ2-3, with 16 bases identical to TRBD2. The CDR3 is 18 amino acids. J gave up 6 bases and V 7 bases, and 13 bases lay outside the gene matches. Germline lookup yields CDR1 MNHEY and CDR2 SMNVEV (reference sequence).

The genes are TRBV9 and TRBJ2-3; 8 bases fit TRBD2. Germline values: CDR1 SGDLS, CDR2 YYNGEE. The CDR3 runs to 18 residues. V shed 3 bases, J shed 1 base, and the junction held 13 bases outside the gene matches. The CDR3, as DNA: TGTGCCAGCAGCGCCCCGGGGGGGGATTCCTCAGGCACAGATACGCAGTATTTT. Translated: CASSAPGGDSSGTDTQYF.

The rearrangement uses TRBV6-1 and TRBJ2-3, with D possibly TRBD1 on 6 matching bases. CDR3 size: 13 residues. CDR1 MNHNS and CDR2 SASEGT come from the germline V gene. The V end was cut by 6 bases, the J end by 3 bases, with 10 bases between. The CDR3 coding sequence is TGTGCCAGCAGCGCACAGGGTACAGATACGCAGTATTTT. Its translation is CASSAQGTDTQYF.

This rearrangement joins TRBV30 to TRBJ2-5; 8 nucleotides align to TRBD1. The CDR3 consists of 13 residues. Germline CDR1 GTSNPN, CDR2 SVGIG (reference sequence). The junction had 6 bases not matched to a gene; V was cut back by 4 bases and J by 5 bases. The CDR3 DNA reads TGTGCCTGGATCCGACAGGGGTCGGAGACCCAGTACTTC. Amino acid sequence: CAWIRQGSETQYF.

The rearrangement uses TRBV6-5 and TRBJ1-5; a weak D match, TRBD1 (6 bases). Germline V gene lookup returns CDR1 MNHEY and CDR2 SVGAGI. V was clipped by 10 bases and J by 0 bases, with 13 bases between them. The CDR3 covers 14 residues. The CDR3 nucleotides read TGTGCCACCCGGGGGGCAGCTAGCAATCAGCCCCAGCATTTT. Residues: CATRGAASNQPQHF.

The V and J genes are TRBV29-1 and TRBJ2-4; the D call may be TRBD1 or TRBD2 (5 bases each). The CDR3 is made up of 12 amino acids. V lost 2 bases, J lost 8 bases, and 10 bases lay in between. The germline V gene has CDR1 SQVTM and CDR2 ANQGSEA. DNA of the CDR3: TGCAGCGTTGAAAGGCAGGGAGACATTCAGTACTTC. Its translation is CSVERQGDIQYF.

The CDR3 DNA follows: TGTGCCAGTAGCCGGATGGCGGATAGCAATCAGCCCCAGCATTTT. This codes for CASSRMADSNQPQHF. J is TRBJ1-5 and V is TRBV19; D gene ambiguous. Germline CDR1 is LNHDA and CDR2 is SQIVND (reference sequence). V was pared by 6 bases and J by 0 bases, with 12 bases between. This CDR3 is built from 15 residues.

The chain joins TRBV5-4 to TRBJ2-6, with D possibly matching TRBD1 (6 bases). Germline lookup yields CDR1 SGHNT and CDR2 YYREEE (reference sequence). V was pared by 0 bases and J by 6 bases, with 13 bases between. The CDR3 has 16 residues. CDR3 coding DNA: TGTGCCAGCAGCTTGGACAGGGATGTAAAGGCCAACGTCCTGACTTTC. It yields the protein CASSLDRDVKANVLTF.

The chain is built from TRBV18 and TRBJ2-4, with 13 bases matching TRBD2. Per germline, CDR1 KGHSH and CDR2 LQKENI. The junction had 4 bases not matched to a gene; V was cut back by 3 bases and J by 5 bases. This CDR3 has 16 residues. This chain's CDR3 is CASSPLGLAGQNIQYF. As DNA, the CDR3 is TGTGCCAGCTCACCTCTGGGACTAGCGGGGCAAAACATTCAGTACTTC.

The chain is built from TRBV5-1 and TRBJ1-6, with 7 nucleotides matching TRBD1. Germline V CDR1 and CDR2: SGHRS, YFSETQ. Unmatched junction bases numbered 7, after V lost 5 bases and J lost 8 bases. The CDR3 is 14 amino acids. CDR3 region: CASSLTGTDSPLHF. The CDR3 DNA follows: TGCGCCAGCAGTCTGACAGGGACCGATTCACCCCTCCACTTT.

This rearrangement joins TRBV30 to TRBJ2-4; TRBD1 aligns across 9 bases. The CDR3 spans 16 residues. Germline V gene data show CDR1 as GTSNPN and CDR2 as SVGIG (reference sequence). The trim removed 3 bases at V and 1 base at J, leaving 7 bases unmatched. This CDR3 is CAWRGQGGRAKNIQYF. In DNA form, the CDR3 reads TGTGCCTGGAGGGGACAGGGAGGCCGCGCCAAAAACATTCAGTACTTC.

The chain combines TRBV9 with TRBJ2-6; D is perhaps TRBD1 or TRBD2 (6 bases each). CDR3 size: 17 residues. Trimming pared 4 bases from V and 4 bases from J, leaving 18 bases between. The V gene's germline CDR1 is SGDLS and CDR2 YYNGEE. The CDR3 loop is CASSSPGAPGGANVLTF. The DNA for the CDR3 is TGTGCCAGCAGCTCACCGGGGGCGCCGGGCGGGGCCAACGTCCTGACTTTC.

This rearrangement joins TRBV5-1 to TRBJ2-2, with 16 bases aligning to TRBD2. Germline V gene data show CDR1 as SGHRS and CDR2 as YFSETQ. Losses at the gene ends were 8 bases for V and 3 bases for J; bases not matched to a gene: 10. This CDR3 is built from 18 residues. The CDR3 DNA follows: TGCGCCAGTTCCACCGGGACTAGCGGGGGGGCGGACACCGGGGAGCTGTTTTTT. This translates into CASSTGTSGGADTGELFF.

This chain connects TRBV5-1 to TRBJ2-5; possible D gene TRBD1, 5 bases. CDR1 SGHRS and CDR2 YFSETQ come from the germline V gene. This CDR3 contains 13 residues. V was shortened by 1 base and J by 5 bases, with 9 bases between the two germline ends. The CDR3 sequence: CASSLLGVETQYF. In DNA form, the CDR3 reads TGCGCCAGCAGCTTGTTAGGGGTTGAGACCCAGTACTTC.

V is TRBV6-1 and J is TRBJ1-2, with 8 bases that match TRBD1. V shed 9 bases, J shed 2 bases, and the junction held 2 bases outside the gene matches. The germline V gene has CDR1 MNHNS and CDR2 SASEGT. This CDR3 is built from 12 residues. In DNA, the CDR3 is TGTGCCAGTAGACAGGGGAACTATGGCTACACCTTC. This sequence encodes CASRQGNYGYTF.

This sequence joins TRBV25-1 and TRBJ1-1; D unclear. From germline, CDR1 is MGHDK and CDR2 SYGVNS. The CDR3 sequence is 13 residues long. V lost 4 bases and J 7 bases, leaving 13 bases between the germline ends. CDR3 region: CASSGNVIGEAFF. CDR3 nucleotides: TGTGCCAGCAGTGGGAATGTCATAGGTGAAGCTTTCTTT.

The V gene is TRBV6-6, the J gene TRBJ1-5; D gene ambiguous. Trimming stripped 0 bases from V and 4 bases from J, with 7 bases between. This CDR3 has 14 amino acids. Germline V gene lookup returns CDR1 MNHNY and CDR2 SVGAGI (reference sequence). The CDR3 loop reads CASSYSERNQPQHF. The DNA for the CDR3 is TGTGCCAGCAGTTACTCCGAGAGGAATCAGCCCCAGCATTTT.

The chain uses TRBV6-6 and TRBJ2-3; D call uncertain. The CDR3 is 15 amino acids. Germline values: CDR1 MNHNY, CDR2 SVGAGI (reference sequence). V dropped 3 bases and J dropped 0 bases, with 10 bases sitting between them. For the CDR3, the DNA is TGTGCCAGCAGTTATGCTCTGGGTAGCACAGATACGCAGTATTTT. This gives the protein CASSYALGSTDTQYF.

The chain couples TRBV2 to TRBJ2-3; the match to TRBD2 covers 9 bases. The trim removed 7 bases at V and 6 bases at J, leaving 5 bases unmatched. The V gene's germline CDR1 is SNHLY and CDR2 FYNNEI. The length of the CDR3 is 13 residues. CDR3 residues: CASIGGGVDTQYF. CDR3 nucleotides: TGTGCCAGCATAGGCGGGGGGGTTGATACGCAGTATTTT.

The chain employs TRBV19 and TRBJ1-1; 11 bases align to TRBD1. Germline assignment: CDR1 LNHDA and CDR2 SQIVND (reference sequence). J gave up 1 base and V 5 bases, and 6 bases lay outside the gene matches. CDR3 size: 16 residues. The CDR3 DNA reads TGTGCCAGTAGTCAGGGACAGGGGGGTTGGAACACTGAAGCTTTCTTT. Its translation is CASSQGQGGWNTEAFF.

This clone has only one observation. V gene TRBV6-5 combines with J gene TRBJ2-2; 10 nucleotides align to TRBD1. This CDR3 comprises 15 residues. Trimming took 8 bases from V and 4 from J; bases not matched to a gene: 7. The germline V gene encodes CDR1 MNHEY and CDR2 SVGAGI. CDR3 bases: TGTGCCAGCGGTAGACAGGGGGCGCGCACCGGGGAGCTGTTTTTT. Protein: CASGRQGARTGELFF.

The chain joins TRBV9 to TRBJ1-3; D uncertain. The CDR3 has 15 residues. V shed 3 bases and J shed 0 bases, with 10 bases lying between them. Germline CDR1 is SGDLS and CDR2 is YYNGEE. The CDR3 coding sequence is TGTGCCAGCAGCGGAACAGTTAGCTCTGGAAACACCATATATTTT. Translation gives CASSGTVSSGNTIYF.

The chain links TRBV12-5 to TRBJ2-1; 11 nucleotides align to TRBD2. From germline, CDR1 is LGHNT and CDR2 FRNRAP. Trimming at V came to 6 bases and at J to 7 bases, leaving 5 bases not matched to a gene. The CDR3 loop spans 14 amino acids. The CDR3 is CASGKGLAENEQFF. CDR3 in DNA: TGTGCTAGTGGCAAGGGACTAGCGGAAAATGAGCAGTTCTTC.